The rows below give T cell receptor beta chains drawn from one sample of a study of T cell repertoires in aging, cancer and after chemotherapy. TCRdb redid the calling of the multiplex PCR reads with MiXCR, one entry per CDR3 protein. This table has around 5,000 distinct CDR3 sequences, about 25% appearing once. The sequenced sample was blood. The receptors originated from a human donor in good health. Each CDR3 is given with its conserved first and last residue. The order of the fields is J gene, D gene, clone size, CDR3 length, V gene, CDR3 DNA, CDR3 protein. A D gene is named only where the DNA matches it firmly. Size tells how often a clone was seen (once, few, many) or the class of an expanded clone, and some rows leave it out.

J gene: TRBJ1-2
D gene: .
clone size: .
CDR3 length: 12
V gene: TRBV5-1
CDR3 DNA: TGCGCCAGCAGCTCCACGATGGGGGGCTACACCTTC
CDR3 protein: CASSSTMGGYTF

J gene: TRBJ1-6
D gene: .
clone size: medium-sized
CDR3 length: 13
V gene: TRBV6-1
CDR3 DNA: TGTGCCAGCAGGGGGGTACCAAATTCACCCCTCCACTTT
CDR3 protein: CASRGVPNSPLHF

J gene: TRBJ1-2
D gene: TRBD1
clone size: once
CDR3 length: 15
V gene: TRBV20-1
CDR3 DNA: TGCAGTGCTAGAGAACCCACAGGGGGAAGTTTTGGCTACACCTTC
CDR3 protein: CSAREPTGGSFGYTF

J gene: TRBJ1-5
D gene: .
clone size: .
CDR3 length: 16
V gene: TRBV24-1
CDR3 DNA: TGTGCCACCAGTGATCGTATCAGGGGCATCAATCAGCCCCAGCATTTT
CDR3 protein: CATSDRIRGINQPQHF

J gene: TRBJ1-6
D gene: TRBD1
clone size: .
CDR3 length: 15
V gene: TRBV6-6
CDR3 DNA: TGTGCCAGCAGCCCCGGGACAGCGGGACATTCACCCCTCCACTTT
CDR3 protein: CASSPGTAGHSPLHF

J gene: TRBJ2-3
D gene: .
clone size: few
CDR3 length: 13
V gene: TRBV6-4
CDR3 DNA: TGTGCCAGCAGGGACGAAAGCACAGATACGCAGTATTTT
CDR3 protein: CASRDESTDTQYF

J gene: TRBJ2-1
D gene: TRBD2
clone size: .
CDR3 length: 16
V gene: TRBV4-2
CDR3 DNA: TGTGCCAGCAGCCAAGATAGCGGGGGCTCCTACAATGAGCAGTTCTTC
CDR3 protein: CASSQDSGGSYNEQFF

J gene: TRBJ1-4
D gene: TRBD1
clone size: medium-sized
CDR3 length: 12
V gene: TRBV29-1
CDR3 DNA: TGCACAGGGGGGGATCTGCGGGAAAAACTGTTTTTT
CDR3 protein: CTGGDLREKLFF

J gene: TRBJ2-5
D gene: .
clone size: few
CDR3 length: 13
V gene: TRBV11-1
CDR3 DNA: TGTGCCAGCAGAGTTTTGGAGGAAGAGACCCAGTACTTC
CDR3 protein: CASRVLEEETQYF

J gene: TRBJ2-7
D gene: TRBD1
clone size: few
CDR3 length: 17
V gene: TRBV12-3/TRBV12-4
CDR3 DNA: TGTGCCAGCAGTTTAGGAACATATTACAGGGGGCTCGACGAGCAGTACTTC
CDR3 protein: CASSLGTYYRGLDEQYF

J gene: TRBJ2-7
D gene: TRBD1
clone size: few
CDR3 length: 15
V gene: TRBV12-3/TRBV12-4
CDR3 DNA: TGTGCCAGCAGCCCCACGGGACAGGGATCGCACGAGCAGTACTTC
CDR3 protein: CASSPTGQGSHEQYF

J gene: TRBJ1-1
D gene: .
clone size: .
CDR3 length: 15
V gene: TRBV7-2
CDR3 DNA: TGTGCCAGCAGCGCCGATCCGAACTCGAACACTGAAGCTTTCTTT
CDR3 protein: CASSADPNSNTEAFF

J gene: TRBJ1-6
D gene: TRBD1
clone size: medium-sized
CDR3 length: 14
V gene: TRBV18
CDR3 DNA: TGTGCCAGCTCACGGGACAGAAGCGGTTCACCCCTCCACTTT
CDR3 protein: CASSRDRSGSPLHF

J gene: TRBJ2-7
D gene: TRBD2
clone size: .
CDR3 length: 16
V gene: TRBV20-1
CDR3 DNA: TGCAGTGCTAGAGGGAGGACTAGCGGGAGCTCCTACGAGCAGTACTTC
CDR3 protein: CSARGRTSGSSYEQYF

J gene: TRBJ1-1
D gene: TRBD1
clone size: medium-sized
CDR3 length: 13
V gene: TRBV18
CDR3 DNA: TGTGCCAGCTCACCGACAGGGGACACTGAAGCTTTCTTT
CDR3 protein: CASSPTGDTEAFF

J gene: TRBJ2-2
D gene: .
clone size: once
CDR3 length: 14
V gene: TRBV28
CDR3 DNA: TGTGCCAGCAGTTGGGGAGTTAACACCGGGGAGCTGTTTTTT
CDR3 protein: CASSWGVNTGELFF

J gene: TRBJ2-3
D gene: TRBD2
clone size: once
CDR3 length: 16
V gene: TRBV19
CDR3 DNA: TGTGCCAGTAGTAGGGGACTAGCGGGAGGTGGGGATACGCAGTATTTT
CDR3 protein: CASSRGLAGGGDTQYF

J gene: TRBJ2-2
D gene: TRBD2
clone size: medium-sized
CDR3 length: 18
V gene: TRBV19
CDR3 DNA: TGTGCCAGTAGTGAGCTAGCGGGGGGGATCGCGAACACCGGGGAGCTGTTTTTT
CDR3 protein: CASSELAGGIANTGELFF

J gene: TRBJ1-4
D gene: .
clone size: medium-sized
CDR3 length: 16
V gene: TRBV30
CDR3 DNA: TGTGCCTGGTCCCGCCCGGGTTATGCAACTAATGAAAAACTGTTTTTT
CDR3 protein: CAWSRPGYATNEKLFF

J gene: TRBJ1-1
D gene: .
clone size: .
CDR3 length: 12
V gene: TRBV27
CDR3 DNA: TGTGCCAGCAGTTTCCCAGGGGCTGAAGCTTTCTTT
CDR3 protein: CASSFPGAEAFF

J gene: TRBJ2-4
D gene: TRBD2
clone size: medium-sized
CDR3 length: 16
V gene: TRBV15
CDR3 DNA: TGTGCCACCAGCAGCGGGACTACCGAAGCCAAAAACATTCAGTACTTC
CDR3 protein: CATSSGTTEAKNIQYF

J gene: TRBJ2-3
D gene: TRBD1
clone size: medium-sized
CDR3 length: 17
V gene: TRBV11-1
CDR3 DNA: TGTGCCAGCAGCTGGCAGGGACAGGGGGTCGGCACAGATACGCAGTATTTT
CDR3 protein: CASSWQGQGVGTDTQYF